This record covers a single T cell receptor (beta chain). This sample was included in a study of long-term antiretroviral therapy in people with HIV. Germline assignment: CDR1 SGHVS and CDR2 FQNEAQ. There are 16 residues in the CDR3. The junction had 15 bases not matched to a gene; V was cut back by 5 bases and J by 6 bases. Sequencing used immunoSEQ v3.0 at survey level. Assay: immunoSEQ multiplex PCR; the TCRdb copy retains only in-frame clones and omits some. The profile shows some 18,000 clones, approximately 86% of them singletons. This TCR came from a young man with HIV. This rearrangement joins TRBV7-8 to TRBJ2-7, with 8 bases aligning to TRBD1. The sample was unsorted PBMCs, taken 2.1 years after starting antiretroviral therapy. The CDR3 is CASSQPNRHRGTEQYF. DNA of the CDR3: TGTGCCAGCAGCCAACCTAACCGGCACAGGGGGACCGAGCAGTACTTC.